Detailed here is one TCR beta chain. Germline CDR1 and CDR2: MGHRA and YSYEKL. Trimming took 2 bases from V and 5 from J, leaving 13 bases between them. The CDR3 spans 15 residues. As originally analysed: Using reference gene primer amplification, nucleated cell counts were estimated. Produced via immunoSEQ multiplex PCR; TCRdb's table is partial and in-frame only. V and J calls and clone size come straight from that table; D and trimming were deduced from the DNA. The sample holds over 110,000 clones; about 80% are singletons and the top ten take around 3.3%. This sample is part of a study of blood T cell repertoires in COVID-19. Across the study: Donors in the United States, Italy and Spain gave samples during acute or convalescent COVID-19.

The receptor comes from a man in his sixties with acute or convalescent COVID-19. This sequence joins TRBV4-1 and TRBJ1-5, with D perhaps TRBD1 (6 bases). The sequenced material came from peripheral blood. The CDR3 bases are TGCGCCAGCAGCCAAAGCAGGGGCATTGATCAGCCCCAGCATTTT. Residues: CASSQSRGIDQPQHF.